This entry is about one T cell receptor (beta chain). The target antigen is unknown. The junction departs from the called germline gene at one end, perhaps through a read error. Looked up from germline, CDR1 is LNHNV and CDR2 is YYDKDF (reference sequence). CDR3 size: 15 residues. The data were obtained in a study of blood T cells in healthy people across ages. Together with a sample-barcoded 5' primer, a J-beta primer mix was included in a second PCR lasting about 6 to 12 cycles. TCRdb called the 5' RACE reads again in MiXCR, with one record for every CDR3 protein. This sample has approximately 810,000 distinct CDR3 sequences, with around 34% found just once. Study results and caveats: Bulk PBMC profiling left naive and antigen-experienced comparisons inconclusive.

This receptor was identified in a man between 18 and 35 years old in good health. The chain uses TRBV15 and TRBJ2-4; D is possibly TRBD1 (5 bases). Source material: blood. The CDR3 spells CVTREGDMDKNIQYF. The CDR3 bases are TGTGTCACCAGAGAAGGGGATATGGACAAAAACATTCAGTACTTC.